The sequence of this T cell receptor beta chain was determined in a study of blood T cells in healthy people across ages. Points from the study as a whole: TCR beta diversity per million T cells fell roughly linearly with age. There were more naive CD4+ cells and higher diversity in long-lived donors than in aged donors. Lack of knowledge of donor CMV status possibly confounded expanded clonotype changes.

This clonotype was seen more than once but under ten times. Its antigen remains unidentified. A second 7 to 11 cycle PCR used barcoded and J-beta primers. Each CDR3 protein is one row after TCRdb ran MiXCR on the 5' RACE reads. The top ten clones hold 23% of a sample with some 1,800,000 distinct CDR3 sequences, around 42% of them seen once. Samples each yielded at least 6 micrograms of total RNA. CDR1 MGHRA and CDR2 YSYEKL come from the germline V gene. The junction had 12 bases not matched to a gene; V was cut back by 4 bases and J by 2 bases. This CDR3 has 17 amino acids. The chain has TRBV4-1 and TRBJ2-7, with TRBD1 matching over 9 bases. This TCR came from a human donor in good health. Sequenced input: blood. The CDR3 protein is CASSLYWTRTGAYEQYF. CDR3 nucleotides: TGCGCCAGCAGCCTGTATTGGACACGGACAGGGGCCTACGAGCAGTACTTC.